Listed here are 3 T cell receptor beta chains from one sample, sequenced in a study of spatial heterogeneity in lung cancer. TCRdb re-called the 5' RACE reads through MiXCR, storing one row per CDR3 protein. This table has under 20,000 distinct CDR3 sequences, under 20% appearing once. Time point indicated: blood at routine non-recurrence follow-up after resection. The sample in question was PBMCs, obtained at follow-up. The receptors derive from a male donor with early-stage non-small cell lung cancer.

The genes are TRBV18 and TRBJ1-2; 8 nucleotides match TRBD1. The CDR3 spans 13 residues. Germline V gene data show CDR1 as KGHSH and CDR2 as LQKENI. Trimming took 3 bases from V and 8 from J; bases not matched to a gene: 5. CDR3 sequence reads: CASSPDRVRGYTF. The CDR3 DNA sequence: TGTGCCAGCTCACCGGACAGGGTCAGGGGCTACACCTTC.

This clonotype was counted a few times. The J gene is TRBJ2-3, the V gene TRBV27; TRBD1 might be the D (5 bases). Germline CDR1 and CDR2: MNHEY and SMNVEV (reference sequence). This CDR3 spans 14 amino acids. V gave up 2 bases and J gave up 3 bases, with 9 bases separating them. The CDR3 is CASSLVGATDTQYF. The CDR3 DNA sequence: TGTGCCAGCAGTTTAGTAGGGGCTACAGATACGCAGTATTTT.

This clonotype showed up many times. V is TRBV5-1 and J is TRBJ2-5; TRBD1 aligns across 11 bases. The CDR3 length is 15 residues. Per germline, CDR1 SGHRS and CDR2 YFSETQ. Unmatched junction bases numbered 3, after V lost 0 bases and J lost 5 bases. The CDR3 reads CASSLGTGGQETQYF. The CDR3 DNA reads as TGCGCCAGCAGCTTGGGGACAGGGGGCCAGGAGACCCAGTACTTC.